The source of this T cell receptor beta chain is a study of T cells in localized non-small cell lung cancer. Study findings and constraints: In uninvolved adjacent lung, T cell clonality reached its highest value, exceeding tumor. There was an association of higher blood T cell density with longer overall survival. Appearing in adjacent lung were a median roughly 60 of the top 100 tumor clones.

For this clone: The antigen is not known.

Germline-derived CDR1 and CDR2 are LNHDA and SQIVND (reference sequence). The CDR3 is made up of 16 amino acids. J was trimmed by 9 bases and V by 1 base; bases with no gene match: 10. Clones were sequenced by immunoSEQ multiplex PCR, and TCRdb holds only the in-frame ones, with some missing. The table shows 45,000 or so clones, with 75% to 95% occurring only once. The V call is TRBV19, the J call TRBJ2-3, with 10 bases lining up with TRBD2. The sequencing used PBMCs, collected before any cancer treatment. The clonotype comes from a woman aged 40 to 75 with stage II lung adenocarcinoma. CDR3 region: CASSIGAGGPGDTQYF. As DNA, the CDR3 is TGTGCCAGTAGTATAGGAGCGGGAGGGCCCGGGGACACGCAGTATTTT.